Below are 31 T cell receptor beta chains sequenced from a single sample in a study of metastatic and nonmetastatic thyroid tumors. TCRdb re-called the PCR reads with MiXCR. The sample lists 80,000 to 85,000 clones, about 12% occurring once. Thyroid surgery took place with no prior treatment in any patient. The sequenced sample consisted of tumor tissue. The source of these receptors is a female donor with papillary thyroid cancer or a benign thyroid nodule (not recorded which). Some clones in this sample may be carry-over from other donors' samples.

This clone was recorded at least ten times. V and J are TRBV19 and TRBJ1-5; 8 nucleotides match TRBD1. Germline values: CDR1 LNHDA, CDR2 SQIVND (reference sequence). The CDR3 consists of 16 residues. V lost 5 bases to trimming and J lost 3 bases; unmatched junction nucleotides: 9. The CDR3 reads CASSPLTGVDNQPQHF. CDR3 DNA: TGTGCCAGTAGTCCCCTGACAGGGGTTGACAATCAGCCCCAGCATTTT.

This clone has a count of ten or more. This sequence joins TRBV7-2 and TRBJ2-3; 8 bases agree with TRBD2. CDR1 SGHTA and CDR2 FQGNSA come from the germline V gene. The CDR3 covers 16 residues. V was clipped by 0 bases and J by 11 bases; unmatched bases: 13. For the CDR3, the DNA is TGTGCCAGCAGCTTAGCCCAGGGGCTAGCGGGTTTACGGCAGTATTTT. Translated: CASSLAQGLAGLRQYF.

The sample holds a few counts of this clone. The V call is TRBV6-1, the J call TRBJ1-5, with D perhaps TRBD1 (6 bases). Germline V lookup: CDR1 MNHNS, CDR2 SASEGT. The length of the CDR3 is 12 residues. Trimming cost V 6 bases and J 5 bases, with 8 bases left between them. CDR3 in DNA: TGTGCCAGCAGGACAGGATATCAGCCCCAGCATTTT. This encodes CASRTGYQPQHF.

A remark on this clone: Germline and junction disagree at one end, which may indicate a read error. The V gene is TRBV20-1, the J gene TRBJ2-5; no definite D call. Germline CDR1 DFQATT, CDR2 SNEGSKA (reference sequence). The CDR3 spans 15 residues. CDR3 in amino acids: CSAIGNPELQGTQYF. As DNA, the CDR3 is TGCAGTGCGATCGGCAATCCCGAGCTCCAAGGGACCCAGTACTTC.

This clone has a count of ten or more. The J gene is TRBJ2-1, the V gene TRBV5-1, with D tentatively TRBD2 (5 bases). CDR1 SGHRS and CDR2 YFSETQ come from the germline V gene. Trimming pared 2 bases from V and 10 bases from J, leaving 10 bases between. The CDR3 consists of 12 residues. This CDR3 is CASSLPSGEQFF. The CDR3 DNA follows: TGCGCCAGCAGCTTACCCTCGGGAGAGCAGTTCTTC.

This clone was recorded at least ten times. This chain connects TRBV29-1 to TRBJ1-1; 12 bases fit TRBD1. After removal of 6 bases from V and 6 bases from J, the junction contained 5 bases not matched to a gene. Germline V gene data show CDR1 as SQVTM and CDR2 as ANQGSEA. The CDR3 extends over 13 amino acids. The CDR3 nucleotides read TGCAGCGTCGAGGGACAGGGGGCTTCTGAAGCTTTCTTT. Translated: CSVEGQGASEAFF.

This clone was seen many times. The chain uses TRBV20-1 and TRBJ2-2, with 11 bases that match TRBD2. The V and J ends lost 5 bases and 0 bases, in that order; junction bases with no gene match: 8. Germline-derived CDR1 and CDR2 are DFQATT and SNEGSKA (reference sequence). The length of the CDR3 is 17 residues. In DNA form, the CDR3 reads TGCAGTGCTTTGGGGCTAGCGGGAGGTCCGAACACCGGGGAGCTGTTTTTT. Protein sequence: CSALGLAGGPNTGELFF.

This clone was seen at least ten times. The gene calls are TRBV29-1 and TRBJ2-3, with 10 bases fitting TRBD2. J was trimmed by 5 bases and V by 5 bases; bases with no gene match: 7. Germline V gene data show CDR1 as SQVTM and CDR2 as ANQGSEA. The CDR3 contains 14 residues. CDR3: CSVTSGRAIDTQYF. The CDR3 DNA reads TGCAGCGTTACGAGCGGGAGGGCCATAGATACGCAGTATTTT.

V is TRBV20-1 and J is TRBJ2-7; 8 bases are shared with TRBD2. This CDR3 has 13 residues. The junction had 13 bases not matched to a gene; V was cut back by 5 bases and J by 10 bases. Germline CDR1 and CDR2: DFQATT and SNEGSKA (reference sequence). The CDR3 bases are TGCAGTGCTTTCGGACTAGCTGGATATGATCAGTACTTC. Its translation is CSAFGLAGYDQYF.

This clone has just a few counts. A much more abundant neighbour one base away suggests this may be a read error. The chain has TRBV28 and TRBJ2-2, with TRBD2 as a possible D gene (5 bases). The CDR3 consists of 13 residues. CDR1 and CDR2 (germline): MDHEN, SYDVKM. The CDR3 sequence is CASRNPNTGEPFF. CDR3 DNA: TGTGCCAGCAGAAACCCGAACACCGGGGAGCCGTTTTTT.

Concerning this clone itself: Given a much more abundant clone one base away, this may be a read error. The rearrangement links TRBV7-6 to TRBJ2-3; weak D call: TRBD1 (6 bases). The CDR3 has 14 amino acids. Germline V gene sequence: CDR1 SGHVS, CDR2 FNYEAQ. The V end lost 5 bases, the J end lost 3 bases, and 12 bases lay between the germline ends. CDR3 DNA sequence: TGTGCCAGCAGCCCCACAGGGTTGACAGATACGCAGTATTTT. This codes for CASSPTGLTDTQYF.

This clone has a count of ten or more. This CDR3 is CASSLTSRPSTDTQYF. The DNA of the CDR3 is TGTGCCAGCAGCTTAACCTCCCGGCCAAGCACAGATACGCAGTATTTT. The chain links TRBV7-2 to TRBJ2-3; D remains ambiguous. The CDR3 loop spans 16 amino acids. Trimming took 2 bases from V and 0 from J, leaving 12 bases between them. Germline V gene lookup returns CDR1 SGHTA and CDR2 FQGNSA. The entire variable domain, with the rest obtained from reference TRBV7-2 and TRBJ2-3, is as follows: GAGVSQSPSNKVTEKGKDVELRCDPISGHTALYWYRQSLGQGLEFLIYFQGNSAPDKSGLPSDRFSAERTGGSVSTLTIQRTQQEDSAVYLCASSLTSRPSTDTQYFGPGTRLTVL.

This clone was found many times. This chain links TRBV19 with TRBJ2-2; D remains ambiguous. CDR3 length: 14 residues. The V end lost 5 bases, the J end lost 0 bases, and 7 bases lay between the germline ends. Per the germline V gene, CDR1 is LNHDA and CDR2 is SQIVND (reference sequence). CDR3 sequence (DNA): TGTGCCAGTAGTCGGATAGCGAACACCGGGGAGCTGTTTTTT. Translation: CASSRIANTGELFF.

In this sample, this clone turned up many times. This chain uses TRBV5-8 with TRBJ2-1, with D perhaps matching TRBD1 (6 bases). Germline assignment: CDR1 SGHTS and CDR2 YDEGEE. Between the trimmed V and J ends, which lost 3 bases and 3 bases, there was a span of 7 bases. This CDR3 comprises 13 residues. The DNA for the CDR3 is TGTGCCAGCAGCTCGGACAGCTACAATGAGCAGTTCTTC. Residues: CASSSDSYNEQFF.

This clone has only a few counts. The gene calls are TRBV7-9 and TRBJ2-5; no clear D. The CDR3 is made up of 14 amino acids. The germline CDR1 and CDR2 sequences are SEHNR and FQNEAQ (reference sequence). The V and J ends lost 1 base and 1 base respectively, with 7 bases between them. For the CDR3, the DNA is TGTGCCAGCAGCTTAGTTAGGGTCCAAGAGACCCAGTACTTC. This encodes CASSLVRVQETQYF.

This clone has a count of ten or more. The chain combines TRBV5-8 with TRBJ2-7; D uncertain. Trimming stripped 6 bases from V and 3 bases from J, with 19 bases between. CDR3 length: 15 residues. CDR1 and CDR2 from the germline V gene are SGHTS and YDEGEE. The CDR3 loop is CASTRALGWDYEQYF. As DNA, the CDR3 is TGTGCCAGCACCCGTGCTTTGGGTTGGGACTACGAGCAGTACTTC.

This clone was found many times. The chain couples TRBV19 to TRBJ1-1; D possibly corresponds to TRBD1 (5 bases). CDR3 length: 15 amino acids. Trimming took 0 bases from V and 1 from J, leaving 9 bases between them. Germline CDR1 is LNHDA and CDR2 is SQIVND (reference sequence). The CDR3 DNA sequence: TGTGCCAGTAGTATAGATCCAGGGCAGAACACTGAAGCTTTCTTT. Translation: CASSIDPGQNTEAFF.

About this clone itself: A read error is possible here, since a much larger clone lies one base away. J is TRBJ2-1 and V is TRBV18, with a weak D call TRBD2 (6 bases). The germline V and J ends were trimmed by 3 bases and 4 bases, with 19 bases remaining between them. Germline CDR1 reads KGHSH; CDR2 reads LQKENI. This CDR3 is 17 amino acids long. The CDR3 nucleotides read TGTGCCAGCTCACCCAGGTGGTGGCGGGATGATTACAATGAGCAGTTCTTC. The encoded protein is CASSPRWWRDDYNEQFF.

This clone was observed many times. This CDR3 reads CASSFWVIQETQYF. The DNA of the CDR3 is TGTGCCAGCAGCTTCTGGGTTATACAAGAGACCCAGTACTTC. This chain uses TRBV5-5 with TRBJ2-5; D not certain. The ends were cut back, 2 bases at V and 2 bases at J, with 10 bases in the middle. The CDR3 totals 14 residues. From germline, CDR1 is SGHKS and CDR2 YYEKEE (reference sequence).

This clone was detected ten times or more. The CDR3 spells CASKTQQGDEQFF. The CDR3 region has the DNA TGTGCCAGCAAAACCCAACAGGGGGATGAGCAGTTCTTC. The chain carries TRBV28 and TRBJ2-1; TRBD1 matches at 8 bases. The CDR3 sequence is 13 residues long. The germline gives CDR1 MDHEN, CDR2 SYDVKM. Unmatched junction bases numbered 7, after V lost 7 bases and J lost 8 bases.

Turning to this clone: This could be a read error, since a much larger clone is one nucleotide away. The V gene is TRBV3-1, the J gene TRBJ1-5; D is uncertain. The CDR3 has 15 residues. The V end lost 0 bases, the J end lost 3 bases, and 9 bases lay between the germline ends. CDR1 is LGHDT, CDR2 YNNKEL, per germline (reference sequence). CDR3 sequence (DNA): TGTGCCAGCAGCCAAGATCGAACCACCAATCAGCCCCAGCATTTT. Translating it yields CASSQDRTTNQPQHF.

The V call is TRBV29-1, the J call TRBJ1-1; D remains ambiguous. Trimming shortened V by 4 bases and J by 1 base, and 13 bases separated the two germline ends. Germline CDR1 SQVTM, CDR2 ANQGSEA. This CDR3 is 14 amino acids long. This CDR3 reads CSVAMGSGNTEAFF. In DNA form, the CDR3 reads TGCAGCGTTGCCATGGGGAGTGGGAACACTGAAGCTTTCTTT.

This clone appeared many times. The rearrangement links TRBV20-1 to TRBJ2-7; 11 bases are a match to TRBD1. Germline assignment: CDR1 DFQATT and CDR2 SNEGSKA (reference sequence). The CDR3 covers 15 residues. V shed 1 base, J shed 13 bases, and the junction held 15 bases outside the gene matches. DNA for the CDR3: TGCAGTGCTAGAGCCTCAAGGACAGGGGGCCTTTTTTACTACTTC. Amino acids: CSARASRTGGLFYYF.

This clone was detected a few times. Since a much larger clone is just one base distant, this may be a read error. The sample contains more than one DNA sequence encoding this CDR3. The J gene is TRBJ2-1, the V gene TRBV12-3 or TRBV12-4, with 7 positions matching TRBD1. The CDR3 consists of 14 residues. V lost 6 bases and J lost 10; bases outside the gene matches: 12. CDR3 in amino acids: CASSSLPGTVEQFF. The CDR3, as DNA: TGTGCCAGCAGCTCCCTCCCAGGGACAGTGGAGCAGTTCTTC.

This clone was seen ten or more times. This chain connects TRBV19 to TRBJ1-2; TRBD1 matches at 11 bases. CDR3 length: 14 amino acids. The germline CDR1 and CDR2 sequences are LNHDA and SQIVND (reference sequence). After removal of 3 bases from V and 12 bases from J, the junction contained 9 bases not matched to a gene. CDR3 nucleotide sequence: TGTGCCAGTAGTATCGGACAGGGGGCGAAGTTCCACACCTTC. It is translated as CASSIGQGAKFHTF.

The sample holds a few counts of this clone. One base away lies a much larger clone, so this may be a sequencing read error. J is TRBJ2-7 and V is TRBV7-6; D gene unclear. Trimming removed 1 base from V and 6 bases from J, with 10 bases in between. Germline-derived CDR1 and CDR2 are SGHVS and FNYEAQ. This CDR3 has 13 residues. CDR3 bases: TGTGCCAGCAGCTTAGGGTTGGTTGCCGAGCAGTACTTC. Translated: CASSLGLVAEQYF.

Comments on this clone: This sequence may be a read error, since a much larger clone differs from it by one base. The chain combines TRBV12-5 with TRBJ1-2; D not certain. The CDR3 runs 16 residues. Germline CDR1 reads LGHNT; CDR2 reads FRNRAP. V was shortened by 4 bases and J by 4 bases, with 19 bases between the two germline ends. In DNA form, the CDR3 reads TGTGCTAGTGGTTATGAACCTCTCACTCTGTCCTATGGCTACACCTTC. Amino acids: CASGYEPLTLSYGYTF.

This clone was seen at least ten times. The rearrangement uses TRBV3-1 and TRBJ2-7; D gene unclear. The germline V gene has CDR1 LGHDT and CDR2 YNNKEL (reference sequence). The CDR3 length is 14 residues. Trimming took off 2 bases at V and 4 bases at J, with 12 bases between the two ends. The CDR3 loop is CASSQLILGYEQYF. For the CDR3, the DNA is TGTGCCAGCAGCCAATTAATCCTCGGATACGAGCAGTACTTC.

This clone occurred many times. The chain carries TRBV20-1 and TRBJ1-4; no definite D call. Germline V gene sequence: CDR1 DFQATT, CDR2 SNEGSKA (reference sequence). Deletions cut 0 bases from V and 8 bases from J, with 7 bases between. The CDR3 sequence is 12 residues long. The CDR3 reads CSARDIPEKLFF. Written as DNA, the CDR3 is TGCAGTGCTAGAGATATTCCCGAAAAACTGTTTTTT.

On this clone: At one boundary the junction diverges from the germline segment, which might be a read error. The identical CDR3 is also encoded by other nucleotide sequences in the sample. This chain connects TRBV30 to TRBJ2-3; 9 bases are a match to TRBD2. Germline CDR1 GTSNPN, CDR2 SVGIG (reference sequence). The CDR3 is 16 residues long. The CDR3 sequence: CAWSLYSGSAEDTQYF. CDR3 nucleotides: TGTGCCTGGAGTCTCTATAGCGGGAGTGCGGAAGATACGCAGTACTTT.

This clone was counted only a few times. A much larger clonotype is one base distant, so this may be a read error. CDR3 DNA sequence: TGTGCCAGCAGCCTCCGACTAGCGGGAGCCTACAATGAGCAGTTCTTC. Its protein is CASSLRLAGAYNEQFF. The gene calls are TRBV6-1 and TRBJ2-1; the match to TRBD2 covers 12 bases. This CDR3 region has 16 residues. CDR1 is MNHNS, CDR2 SASEGT, per germline. V was pared by 6 bases and J by 2 bases, with 5 bases of the junction left unmatched.